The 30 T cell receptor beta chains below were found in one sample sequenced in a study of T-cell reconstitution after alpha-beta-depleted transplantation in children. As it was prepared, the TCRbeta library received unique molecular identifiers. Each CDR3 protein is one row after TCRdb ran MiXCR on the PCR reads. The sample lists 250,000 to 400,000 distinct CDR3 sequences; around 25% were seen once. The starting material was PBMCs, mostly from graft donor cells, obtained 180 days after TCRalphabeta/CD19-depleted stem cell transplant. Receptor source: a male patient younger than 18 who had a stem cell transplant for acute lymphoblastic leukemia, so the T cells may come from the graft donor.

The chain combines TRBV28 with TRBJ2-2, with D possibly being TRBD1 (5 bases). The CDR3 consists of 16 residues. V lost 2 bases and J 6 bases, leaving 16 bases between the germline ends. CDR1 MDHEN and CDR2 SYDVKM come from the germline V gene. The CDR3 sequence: CASSLLGLPRSGELFF. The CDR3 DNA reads TGTGCCAGCAGTTTACTGGGGCTGCCTCGGTCCGGGGAGCTGTTTTTT.

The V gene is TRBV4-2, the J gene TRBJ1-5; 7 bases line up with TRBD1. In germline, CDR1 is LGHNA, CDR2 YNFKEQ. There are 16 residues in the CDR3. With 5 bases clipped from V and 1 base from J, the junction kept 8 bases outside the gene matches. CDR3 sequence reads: CASSFTGEGSNQPQHF. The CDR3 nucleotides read TGTGCCAGCAGCTTTACAGGGGAGGGGAGCAATCAGCCCCAGCATTTT.

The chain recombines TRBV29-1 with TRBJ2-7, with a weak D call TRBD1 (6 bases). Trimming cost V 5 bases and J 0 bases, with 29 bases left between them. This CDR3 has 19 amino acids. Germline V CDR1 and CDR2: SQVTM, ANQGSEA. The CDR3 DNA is TGCAGCGTTCGCTACAGGGCCTACTCCTTGGGCCTCGACTCCTACGAGCAGTACTTC. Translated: CSVRYRAYSLGLDSYEQYF.

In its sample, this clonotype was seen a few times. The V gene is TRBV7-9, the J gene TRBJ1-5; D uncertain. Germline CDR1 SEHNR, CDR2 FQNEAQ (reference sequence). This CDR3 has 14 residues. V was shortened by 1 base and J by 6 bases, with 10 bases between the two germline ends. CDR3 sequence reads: CASSLGVLGQPQHF. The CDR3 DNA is TGTGCCAGCAGCTTAGGAGTGTTGGGTCAGCCCCAGCATTTT. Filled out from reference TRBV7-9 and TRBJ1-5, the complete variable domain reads DTGVSQNPRHKITKRGQNVTFRCDPISEHNRLYWYRQTLGQGPEFLTYFQNEAQLEKSRLLSDRFSAERPKGSFSTLEIQRTEQGDSAMYLCASSLGVLGQPQHFGDGTRLSIL.

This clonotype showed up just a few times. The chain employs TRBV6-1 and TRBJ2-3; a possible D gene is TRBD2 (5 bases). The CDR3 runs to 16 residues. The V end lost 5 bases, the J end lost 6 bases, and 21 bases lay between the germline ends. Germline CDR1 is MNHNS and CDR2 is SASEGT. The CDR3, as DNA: TGTGCCAGCAGTCGCGGACTGGTTTTGGGTAGGGATACGCAGTATTTT. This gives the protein CASSRGLVLGRDTQYF.

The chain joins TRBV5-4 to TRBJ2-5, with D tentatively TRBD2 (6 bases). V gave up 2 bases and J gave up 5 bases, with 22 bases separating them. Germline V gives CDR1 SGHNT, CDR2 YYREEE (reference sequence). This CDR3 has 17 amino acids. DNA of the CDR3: TGTGCCAGCAGCTTAGGCCTAGCGACTTCCTGGGTGGAGACCCAGTACTTC. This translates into CASSLGLATSWVETQYF.

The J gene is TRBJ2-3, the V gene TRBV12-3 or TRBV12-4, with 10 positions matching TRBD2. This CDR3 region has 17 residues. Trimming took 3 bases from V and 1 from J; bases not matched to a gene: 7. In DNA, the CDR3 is TGTGCCAGCAGTTTTATAGGGAGCGGGAGGGGCACAGATACGCAGTATTTT. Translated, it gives CASSFIGSGRGTDTQYF.

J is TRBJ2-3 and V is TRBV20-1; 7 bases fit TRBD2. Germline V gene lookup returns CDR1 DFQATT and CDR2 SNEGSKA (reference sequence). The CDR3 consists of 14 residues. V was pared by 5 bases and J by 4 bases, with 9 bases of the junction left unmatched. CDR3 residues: CSASSGIRSDTQYF. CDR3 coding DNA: TGCAGTGCTTCGAGCGGGATTAGGTCAGATACGCAGTATTTT.

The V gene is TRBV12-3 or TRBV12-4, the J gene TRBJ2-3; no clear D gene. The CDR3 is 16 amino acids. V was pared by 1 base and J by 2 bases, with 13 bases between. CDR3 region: CASSLVTGLHTDTQYF. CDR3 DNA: TGTGCCAGCAGTTTAGTAACCGGGCTCCACACAGATACGCAGTATTTT.

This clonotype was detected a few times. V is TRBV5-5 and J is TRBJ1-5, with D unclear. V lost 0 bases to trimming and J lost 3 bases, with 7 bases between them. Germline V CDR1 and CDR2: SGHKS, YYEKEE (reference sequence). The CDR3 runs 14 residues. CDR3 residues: CASSLEPYNQPQHF. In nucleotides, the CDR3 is TGTGCCAGCAGCTTGGAACCTTACAATCAGCCCCAGCATTTT.

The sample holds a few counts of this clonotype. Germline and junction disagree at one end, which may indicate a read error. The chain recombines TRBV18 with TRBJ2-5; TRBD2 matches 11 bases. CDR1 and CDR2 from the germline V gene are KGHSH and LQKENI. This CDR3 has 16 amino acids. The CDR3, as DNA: TGTGCCAACTCACTCGGGACTAGCGGAGAGGGAGAGACCCAGTACTTC. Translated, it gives CANSLGTSGEGETQYF.

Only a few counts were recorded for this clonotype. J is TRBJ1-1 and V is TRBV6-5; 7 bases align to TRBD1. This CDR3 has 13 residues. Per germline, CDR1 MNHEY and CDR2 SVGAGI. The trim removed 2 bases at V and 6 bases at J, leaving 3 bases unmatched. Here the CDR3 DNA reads TGTGCCAGCAGTTACCTACAGGGGTCTGAAGCTTTCTTT. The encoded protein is CASSYLQGSEAFF.

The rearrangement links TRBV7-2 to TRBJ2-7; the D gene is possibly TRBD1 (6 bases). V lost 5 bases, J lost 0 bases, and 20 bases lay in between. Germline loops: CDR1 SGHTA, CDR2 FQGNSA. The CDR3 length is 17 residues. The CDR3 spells CASSRPGWQGSSYEQYF. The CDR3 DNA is TGTGCCAGCAGCCGCCCAGGGTGGCAGGGGAGCTCCTACGAGCAGTACTTC.

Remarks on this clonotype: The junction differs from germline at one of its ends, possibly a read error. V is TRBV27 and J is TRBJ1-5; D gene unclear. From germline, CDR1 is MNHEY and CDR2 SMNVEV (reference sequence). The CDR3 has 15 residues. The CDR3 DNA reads TGTGCCAGCAGTCCCTATAGCGGTAGCATTCAGCCCCAGCATTTT. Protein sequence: CASSPYSGSIQPQHF.

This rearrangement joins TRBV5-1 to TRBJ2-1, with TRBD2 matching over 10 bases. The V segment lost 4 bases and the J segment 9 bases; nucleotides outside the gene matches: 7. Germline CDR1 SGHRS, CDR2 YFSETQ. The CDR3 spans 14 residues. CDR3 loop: CASSPLAGDGEQFF. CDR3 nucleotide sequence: TGCGCCAGCAGCCCTCTAGCGGGAGATGGTGAGCAGTTCTTC.

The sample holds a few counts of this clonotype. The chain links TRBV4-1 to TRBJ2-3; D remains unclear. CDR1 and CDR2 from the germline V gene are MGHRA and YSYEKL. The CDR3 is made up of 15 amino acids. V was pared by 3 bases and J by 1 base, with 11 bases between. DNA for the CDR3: TGCGCCAGCAGCCAGACTGGGCTTGGCACAGATACGCAGTATTTT. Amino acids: CASSQTGLGTDTQYF.

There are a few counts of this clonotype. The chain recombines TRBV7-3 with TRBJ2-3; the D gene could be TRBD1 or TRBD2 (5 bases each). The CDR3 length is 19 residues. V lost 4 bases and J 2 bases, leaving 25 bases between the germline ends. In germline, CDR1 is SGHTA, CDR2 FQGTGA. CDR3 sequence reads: CASSSIQASGTLNTDTQYF. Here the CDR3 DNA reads TGTGCCAGCAGCTCCATACAGGCCTCAGGGACCCTTAACACAGATACGCAGTATTTT.

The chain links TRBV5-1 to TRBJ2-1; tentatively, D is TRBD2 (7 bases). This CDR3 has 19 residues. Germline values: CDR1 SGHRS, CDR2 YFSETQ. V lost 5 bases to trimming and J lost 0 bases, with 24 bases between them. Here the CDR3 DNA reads TGCGCCAGCAGTTCCCCAACGCGAGGGGGGGTTGGCTCCTACAATGAGCAGTTCTTC. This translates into CASSSPTRGGVGSYNEQFF.

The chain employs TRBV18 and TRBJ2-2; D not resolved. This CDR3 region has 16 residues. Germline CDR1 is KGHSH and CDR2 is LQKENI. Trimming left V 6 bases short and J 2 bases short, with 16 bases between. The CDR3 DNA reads TGTGCCAGCTCCCCGATGAAAGAGACTAACACCGGGGAGCTGTTTTTT. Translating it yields CASSPMKETNTGELFF.

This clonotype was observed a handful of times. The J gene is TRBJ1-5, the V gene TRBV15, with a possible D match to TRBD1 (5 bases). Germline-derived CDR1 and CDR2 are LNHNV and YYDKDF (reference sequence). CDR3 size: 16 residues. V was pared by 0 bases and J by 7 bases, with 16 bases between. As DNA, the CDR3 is TGTGCCACCAGCAGAGACCGAAGGGGATCGGTACAGCCCCAGCATTTT. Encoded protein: CATSRDRRGSVQPQHF.

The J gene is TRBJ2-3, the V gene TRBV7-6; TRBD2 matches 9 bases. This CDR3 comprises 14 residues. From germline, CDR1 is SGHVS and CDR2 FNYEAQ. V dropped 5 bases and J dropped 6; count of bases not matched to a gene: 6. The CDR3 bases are TGTGCCAGCAGCAACAGCGGGGGGAGTGATACGCAGTATTTT. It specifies CASSNSGGSDTQYF.

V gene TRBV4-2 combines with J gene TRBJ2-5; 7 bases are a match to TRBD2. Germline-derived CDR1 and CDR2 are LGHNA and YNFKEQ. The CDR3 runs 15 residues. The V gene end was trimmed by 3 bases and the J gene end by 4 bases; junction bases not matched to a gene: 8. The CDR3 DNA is TGTGCCAGCAGCCAGGAAGGGACTACCTCAGAGACCCAGTACTTC. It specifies CASSQEGTTSETQYF.

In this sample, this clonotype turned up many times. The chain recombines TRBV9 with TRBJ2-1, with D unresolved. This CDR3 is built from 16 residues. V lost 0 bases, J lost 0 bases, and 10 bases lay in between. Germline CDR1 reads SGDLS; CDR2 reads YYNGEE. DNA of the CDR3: TGTGCCAGCAGCGTAGACCGACGGTACTCCTACAATGAGCAGTTCTTC. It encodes CASSVDRRYSYNEQFF.

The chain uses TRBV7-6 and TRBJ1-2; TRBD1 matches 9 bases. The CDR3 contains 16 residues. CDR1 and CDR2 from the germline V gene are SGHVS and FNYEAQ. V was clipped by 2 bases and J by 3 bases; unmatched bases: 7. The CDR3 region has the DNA TGTGCCAGCAGCTTAATGACAGGGGGGGCCTACTATGGCTACACCTTC. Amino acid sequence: CASSLMTGGAYYGYTF.

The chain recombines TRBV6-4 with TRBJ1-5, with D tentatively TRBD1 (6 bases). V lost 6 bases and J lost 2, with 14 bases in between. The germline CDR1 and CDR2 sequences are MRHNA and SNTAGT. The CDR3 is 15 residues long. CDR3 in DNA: TGTGCCAGCAGCGTGGGACATCTTGGCAATCAGCCCCAGCATTTT. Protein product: CASSVGHLGNQPQHF.

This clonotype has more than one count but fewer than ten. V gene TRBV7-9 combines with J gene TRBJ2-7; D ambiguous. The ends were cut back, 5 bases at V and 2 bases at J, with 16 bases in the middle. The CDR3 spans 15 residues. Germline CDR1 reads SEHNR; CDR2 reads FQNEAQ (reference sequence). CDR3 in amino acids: CASSPYQNFTYEQYF. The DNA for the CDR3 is TGTGCCAGCAGCCCATATCAGAATTTCACCTACGAGCAGTACTTC. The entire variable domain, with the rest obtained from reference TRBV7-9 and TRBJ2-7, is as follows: DTGVSQNPRHKITKRGQNVTFRCDPISEHNRLYWYRQTLGQGPEFLTYFQNEAQLEKSRLLSDRFSAERPKGSFSTLEIQRTEQGDSAMYLCASSPYQNFTYEQYFGPGTRLTVT.

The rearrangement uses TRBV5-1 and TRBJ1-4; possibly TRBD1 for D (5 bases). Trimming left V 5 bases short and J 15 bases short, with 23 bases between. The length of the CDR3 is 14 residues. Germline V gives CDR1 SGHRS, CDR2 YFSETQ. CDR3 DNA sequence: TGCGCCAGCAGTGCAAACAGGCCCTTCGAAAAGATGTTTTTT. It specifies CASSANRPFEKMFF. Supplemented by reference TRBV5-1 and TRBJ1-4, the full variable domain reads KAGVTQTPRYLIKTRGQQVTLSCSPISGHRSVSWYQQTPGQGLQFLFEYFSETQRNKGNFPGRFSGRQFSNSRSEMNVSTLELGDSALYLCASSANRPFEKMFFGSGTQLSVL.

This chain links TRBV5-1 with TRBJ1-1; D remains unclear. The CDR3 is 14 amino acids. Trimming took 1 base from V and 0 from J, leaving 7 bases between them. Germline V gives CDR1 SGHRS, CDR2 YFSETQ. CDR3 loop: CASSLSRMNTEAFF. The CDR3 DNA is TGCGCCAGCAGCTTGAGTCGTATGAACACTGAAGCTTTCTTT.

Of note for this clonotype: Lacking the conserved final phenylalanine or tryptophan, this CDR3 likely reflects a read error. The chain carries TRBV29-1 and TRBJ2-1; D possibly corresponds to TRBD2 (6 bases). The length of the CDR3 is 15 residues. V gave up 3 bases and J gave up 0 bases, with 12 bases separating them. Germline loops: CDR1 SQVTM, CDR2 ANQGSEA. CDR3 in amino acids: CSVEGLISSYNEQFY. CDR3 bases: TGCAGCGTTGAGGGACTGATAAGCTCCTACAATGAGCAGTTCTAC.

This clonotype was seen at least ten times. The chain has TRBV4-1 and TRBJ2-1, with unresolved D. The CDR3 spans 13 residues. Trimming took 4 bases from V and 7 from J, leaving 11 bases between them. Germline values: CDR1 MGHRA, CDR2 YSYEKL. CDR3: CASSPHPRNEQFF. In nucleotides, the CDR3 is TGCGCCAGCAGCCCCCACCCGCGAAATGAGCAGTTCTTC.